This is a list of T cell receptor beta chains from one sample in a study of T-cell reconstitution after alpha-beta-depleted transplantation in children. MiXCR, run by TCRdb on the PCR reads, gives a single entry per CDR3 protein. There are 610,000 or so distinct CDR3 sequences in the sample; more than 20% occur only once, and about 35% lies in the top ten. The sequencing used PBMCs, collected before TCRalphabeta/CD19-depleted stem cell transplant. All receptors come from a boy younger than two with Wiskott-Aldrich syndrome, due to receive a stem cell transplant. The CDR3 runs from the conserved cysteine through the conserved F or W. D genes are given only for firm matches.

CDR3 | J | D | V
CASSPTGTPHNEQFF | TRBJ2-1 | NA | TRBV7-2
CASSPVTASEAFF | TRBJ1-1 | NA | TRBV12-3/TRBV12-4
CASSLEGSYEQYF | TRBJ2-7 | NA | TRBV5-1
CASSLEGLTGSEAFF | TRBJ1-1 | NA | TRBV5-1
CASSQEGREDSYEQYF | TRBJ2-7 | TRBD2 | TRBV3-1
CASTLAGGPTVEQYF | TRBJ2-7 | TRBD2 | TRBV5-1
CASSKKGLAGHNEQFF | TRBJ2-1 | NA | TRBV21-1
CASSRGTSARYEQYF | TRBJ2-7 | TRBD2 | TRBV19
CASSQLVSGELFF | TRBJ2-2 | NA | TRBV12-3/TRBV12-4
CASSPAGVRWNEQFF | TRBJ2-1 | TRBD2 | TRBV12-3/TRBV12-4
CASSSTGGIGTGELFF | TRBJ2-2 | TRBD1 | TRBV7-2
CASSGGTSGANTGELFF | TRBJ2-2 | TRBD2 | TRBV5-1
CASSTQTSGSDEQFF | TRBJ2-1 | TRBD2 | TRBV5-1
CASSPRQPTQETQYF | TRBJ2-5 | NA | TRBV5-1
CASSLPGVGTDTQYF | TRBJ2-3 | NA | TRBV28
CSVDSDYSYGYTF | TRBJ1-2 | NA | TRBV29-1
CAISVGNPEQYF | TRBJ2-7 | NA | TRBV10-3
CASSLGNRLSGNTIYF | TRBJ1-3 | NA | TRBV7-6
CASSLAGQGVNEQFF | TRBJ2-1 | TRBD1 | TRBV5-1
CASSRKIVYNEQFF | TRBJ2-1 | NA | TRBV6-2/TRBV6-3
CASSFDRVFYGYTF | TRBJ1-2 | TRBD1 | TRBV7-9
CASSPVQGIDNQPQHF | TRBJ1-5 | NA | TRBV12-3/TRBV12-4
CASSLAVPDGNQPQHF | TRBJ1-5 | NA | TRBV5-6
CASSVKGGYQETQYF | TRBJ2-5 | NA | TRBV9
CSARPTSSDTQYF | TRBJ2-3 | NA | TRBV20-1
CASSFGTDYNEQFF | TRBJ2-1 | NA | TRBV7-9
CSARASSSYEQYF | TRBJ2-7 | NA | TRBV20-1
CASSPPGLAVWSADTQYF | TRBJ2-3 | TRBD2 | TRBV28
CSVRTGNTGELFF | TRBJ2-2 | TRBD1 | TRBV29-1
CASSHLGPGETQYF | TRBJ2-5 | NA | TRBV7-3
CASRLGARETQYF | TRBJ2-5 | NA | TRBV12-3/TRBV12-4
CSVEDLDPNTEAFF | TRBJ1-1 | NA | TRBV29-1